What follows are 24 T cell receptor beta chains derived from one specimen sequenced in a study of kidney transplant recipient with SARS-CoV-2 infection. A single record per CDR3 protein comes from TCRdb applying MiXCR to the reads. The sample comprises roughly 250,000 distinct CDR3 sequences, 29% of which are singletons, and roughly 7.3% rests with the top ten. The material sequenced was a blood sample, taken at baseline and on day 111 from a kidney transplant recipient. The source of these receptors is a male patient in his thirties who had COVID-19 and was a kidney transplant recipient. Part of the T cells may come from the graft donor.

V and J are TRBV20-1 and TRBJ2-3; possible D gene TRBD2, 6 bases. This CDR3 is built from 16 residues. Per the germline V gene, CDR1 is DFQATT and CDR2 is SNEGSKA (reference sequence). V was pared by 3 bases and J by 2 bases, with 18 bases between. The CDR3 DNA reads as TGCAGTGCTAGCCCCCCGAGAGGGACTTCCACAGATACGCAGTATTTT. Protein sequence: CSASPPRGTSTDTQYF.

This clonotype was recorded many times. Here the CDR3 reads CASSGGPDLGKTYGYTF. The CDR3 coding sequence is TGTGCCAGCAGCGGGGGCCCCGATCTCGGAAAGACCTATGGCTACACCTTC. The V gene is TRBV11-3, the J gene TRBJ1-2; tentative D call: TRBD1 (6 bases). The CDR3 sequence is 17 residues long. Per the germline V gene, CDR1 is SGHNT and CDR2 is YENEEA. V was pared by 5 bases and J by 4 bases, with 23 bases between.

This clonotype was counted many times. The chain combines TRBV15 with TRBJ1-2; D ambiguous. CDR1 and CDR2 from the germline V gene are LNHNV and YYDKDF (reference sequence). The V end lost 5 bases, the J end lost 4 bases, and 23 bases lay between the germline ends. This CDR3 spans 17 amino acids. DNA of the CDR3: TGTGCCACCAGCGTGCTAGAAAGGTGTGGAAAGACCTATGGCTACACCTTC. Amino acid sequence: CATSVLERCGKTYGYTF.

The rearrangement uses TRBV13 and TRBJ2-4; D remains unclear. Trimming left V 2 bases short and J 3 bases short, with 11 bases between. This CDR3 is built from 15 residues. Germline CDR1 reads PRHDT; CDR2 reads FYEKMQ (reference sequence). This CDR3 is CASSLKQVGKNIQYF. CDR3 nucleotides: TGTGCCAGCAGCTTAAAGCAGGTTGGCAAAAACATTCAGTACTTC. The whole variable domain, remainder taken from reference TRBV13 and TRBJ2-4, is AAGVIQSPRHLIKEKRETATLKCYPIPRHDTVYWYQQGPGQDPQFLISFYEKMQSDKGSIPDRFSAQQFSDYHSELNMSSLELGDSALYFCASSLKQVGKNIQYFGAGTRLSVL.

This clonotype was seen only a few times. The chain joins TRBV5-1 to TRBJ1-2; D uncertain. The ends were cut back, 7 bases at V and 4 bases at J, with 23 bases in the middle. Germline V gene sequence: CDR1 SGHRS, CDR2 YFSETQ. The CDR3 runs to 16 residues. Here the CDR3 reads CASGCASVRKTYGYTF. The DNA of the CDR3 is TGCGCCAGCGGGTGTGCATCGGTTCGAAAGACCTATGGCTACACCTTC. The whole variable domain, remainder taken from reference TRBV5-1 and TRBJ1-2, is KAGVTQTPRYLIKTRGQQVTLSCSPISGHRSVSWYQQTPGQGLQFLFEYFSETQRNKGNFPGRFSGRQFSNSRSEMNVSTLELGDSALYLCASGCASVRKTYGYTFGSGTRLTVV.

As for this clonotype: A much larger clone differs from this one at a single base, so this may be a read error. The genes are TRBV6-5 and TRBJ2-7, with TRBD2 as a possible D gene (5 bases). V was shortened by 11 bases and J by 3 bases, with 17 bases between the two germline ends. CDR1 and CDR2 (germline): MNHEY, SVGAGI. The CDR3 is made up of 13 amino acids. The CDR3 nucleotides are TGTGCCCCCCTGGGGAGTAAGGGCTACGAGCAGTACTTC. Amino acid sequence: CAPLGSKGYEQYF.

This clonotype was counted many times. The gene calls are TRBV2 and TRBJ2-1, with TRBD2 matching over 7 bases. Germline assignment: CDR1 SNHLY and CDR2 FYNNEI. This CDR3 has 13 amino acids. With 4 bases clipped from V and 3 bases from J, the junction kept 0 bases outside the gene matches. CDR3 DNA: TGTGCCAGCAGTGGGACTAGCTACAATGAGCAGTTCTTC. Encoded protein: CASSGTSYNEQFF.

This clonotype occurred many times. Here the CDR3 reads CAISASGGATDTQYF. CDR3 nucleotide sequence: TGTGCCATCAGTGCTAGCGGGGGGGCCACAGATACGCAGTATTTT. The chain combines TRBV10-3 with TRBJ2-3; 12 bases map to TRBD2. From germline, CDR1 is ENHRY and CDR2 SYGVKD. The CDR3 is 15 residues long. After removal of 4 bases from V and 2 bases from J, the junction contained 1 base not matched to a gene.

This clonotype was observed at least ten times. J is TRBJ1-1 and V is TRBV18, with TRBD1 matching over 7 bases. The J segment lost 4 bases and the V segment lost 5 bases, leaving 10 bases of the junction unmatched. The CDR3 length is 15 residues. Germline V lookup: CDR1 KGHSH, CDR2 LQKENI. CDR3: CASSSGLGGITEAFF. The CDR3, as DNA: TGTGCCAGCTCATCGGGACTAGGGGGCATCACTGAAGCTTTCTTT.

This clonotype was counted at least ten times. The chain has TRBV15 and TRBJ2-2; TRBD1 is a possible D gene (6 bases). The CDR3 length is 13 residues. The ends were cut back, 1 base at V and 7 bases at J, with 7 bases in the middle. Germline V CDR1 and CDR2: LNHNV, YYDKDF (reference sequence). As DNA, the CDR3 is TGTGCCACCAGCAGAGGGGACATCGGGGAGCTGTTTTTT. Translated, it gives CATSRGDIGELFF.

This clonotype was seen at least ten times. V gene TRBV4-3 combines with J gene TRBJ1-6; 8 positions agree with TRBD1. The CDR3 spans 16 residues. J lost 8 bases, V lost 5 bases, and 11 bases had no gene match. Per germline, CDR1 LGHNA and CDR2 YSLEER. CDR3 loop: CASSSGVGQGYSPLHF. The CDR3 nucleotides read TGCGCCAGCAGCTCTGGAGTCGGACAGGGTTATTCACCCCTCCACTTT.

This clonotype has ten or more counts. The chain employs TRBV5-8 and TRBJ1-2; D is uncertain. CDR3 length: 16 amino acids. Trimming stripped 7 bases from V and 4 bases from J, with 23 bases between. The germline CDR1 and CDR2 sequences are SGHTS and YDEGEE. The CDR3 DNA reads TGTGCCAGCGTGTTGCGTCATCCACGAAAGACCTATGGCTACACCTTC. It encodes CASVLRHPRKTYGYTF.

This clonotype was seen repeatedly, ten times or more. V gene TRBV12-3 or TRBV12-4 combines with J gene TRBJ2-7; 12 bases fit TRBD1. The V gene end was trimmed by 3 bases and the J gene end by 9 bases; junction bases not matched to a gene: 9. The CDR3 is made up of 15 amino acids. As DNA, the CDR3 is TGTGCCAGCAGTTTTAGTGGGACAGGGGGCGCCGGGCAGTACTTC. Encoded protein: CASSFSGTGGAGQYF.

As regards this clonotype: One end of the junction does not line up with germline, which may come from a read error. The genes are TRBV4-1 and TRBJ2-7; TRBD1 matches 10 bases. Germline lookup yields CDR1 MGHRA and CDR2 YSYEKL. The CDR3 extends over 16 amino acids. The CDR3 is CASSHGGQGSSYERYF. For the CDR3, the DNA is TGCGCCAGCAGCCATGGGGGACAGGGGAGCTCCTACGAGCGGTACTTC.

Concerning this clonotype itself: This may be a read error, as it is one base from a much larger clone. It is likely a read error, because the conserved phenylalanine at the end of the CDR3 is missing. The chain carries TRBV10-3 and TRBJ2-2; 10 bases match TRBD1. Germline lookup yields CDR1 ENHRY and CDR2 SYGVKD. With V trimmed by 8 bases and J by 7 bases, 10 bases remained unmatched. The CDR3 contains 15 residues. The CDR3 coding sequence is TGTGCCATCGGGAAGACAGGGGGCGAGAGCGGGGAGCTGTTTTCT. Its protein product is CAIGKTGGESGELFS.

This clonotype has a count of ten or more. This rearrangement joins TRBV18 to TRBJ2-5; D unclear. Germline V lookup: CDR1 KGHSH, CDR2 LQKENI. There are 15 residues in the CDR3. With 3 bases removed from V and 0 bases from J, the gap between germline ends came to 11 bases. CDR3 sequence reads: CASSPILQYQETQYF. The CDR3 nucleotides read TGTGCCAGCTCACCGATTTTACAGTACCAAGAGACCCAGTACTTC.

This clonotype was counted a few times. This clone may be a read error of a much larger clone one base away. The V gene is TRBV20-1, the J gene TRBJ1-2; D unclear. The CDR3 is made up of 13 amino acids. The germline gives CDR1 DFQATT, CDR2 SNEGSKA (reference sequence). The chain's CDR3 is CGATRSANYGYTF. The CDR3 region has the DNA TGCGGTGCTACACGGTCAGCTAACTATGGCTACACCTTC.

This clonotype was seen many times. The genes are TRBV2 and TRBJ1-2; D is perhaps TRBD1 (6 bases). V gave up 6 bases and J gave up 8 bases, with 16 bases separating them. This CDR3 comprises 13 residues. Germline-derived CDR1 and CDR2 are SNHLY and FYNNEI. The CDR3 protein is CASSRGPLGGYTF. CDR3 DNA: TGTGCCAGCAGCAGGGGCCCTCTGGGCGGCTACACCTTC. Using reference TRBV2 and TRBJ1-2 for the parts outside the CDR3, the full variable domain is EPEVTQTPSHQVTQMGQEVILRCVPISNHLYFYWYRQILGQKVEFLVSFYNNEISEKSEIFDDQFSVERPDGSNFTLKIRSTKLEDSAMYFCASSRGPLGGYTFGSGTRLTVV.

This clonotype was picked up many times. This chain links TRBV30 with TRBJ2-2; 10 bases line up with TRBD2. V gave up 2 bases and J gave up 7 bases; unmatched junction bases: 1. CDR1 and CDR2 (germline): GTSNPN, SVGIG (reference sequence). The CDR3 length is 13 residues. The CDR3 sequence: CAWSRLAGGELFF. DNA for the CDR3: TGTGCCTGGAGTCGACTAGCGGGCGGGGAGCTGTTTTTT.

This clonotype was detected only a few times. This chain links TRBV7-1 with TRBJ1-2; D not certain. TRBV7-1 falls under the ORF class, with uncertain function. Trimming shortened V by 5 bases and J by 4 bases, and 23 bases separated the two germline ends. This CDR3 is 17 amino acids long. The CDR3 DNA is TGTGCCAGCAGCATTGGCAATCACGAGGGAAAGACCTATGGCTACACCTTC. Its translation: CASSIGNHEGKTYGYTF.

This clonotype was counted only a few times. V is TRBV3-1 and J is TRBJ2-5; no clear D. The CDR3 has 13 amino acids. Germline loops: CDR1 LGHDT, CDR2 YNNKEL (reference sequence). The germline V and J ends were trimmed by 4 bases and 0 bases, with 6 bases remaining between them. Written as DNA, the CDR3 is TGTGCCAGCAGCCTGGCGTACCAAGAGACCCAGTACTTC. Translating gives CASSLAYQETQYF.

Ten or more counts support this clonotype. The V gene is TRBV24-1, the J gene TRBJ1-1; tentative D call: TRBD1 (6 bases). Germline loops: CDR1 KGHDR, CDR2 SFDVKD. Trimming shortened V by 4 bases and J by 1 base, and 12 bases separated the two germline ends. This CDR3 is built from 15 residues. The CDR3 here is CATSDPGGGNTEAFF. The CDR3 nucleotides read TGTGCCACCAGTGACCCCGGAGGGGGGAACACTGAAGCTTTCTTT.

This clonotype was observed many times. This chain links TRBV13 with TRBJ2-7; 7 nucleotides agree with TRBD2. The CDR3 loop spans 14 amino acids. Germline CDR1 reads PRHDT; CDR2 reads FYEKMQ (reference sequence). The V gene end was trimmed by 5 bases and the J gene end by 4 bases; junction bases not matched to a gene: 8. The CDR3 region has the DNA TGTGCCAGCAGCCCGCGGACTAGTCTATACGAGCAGTACTTC. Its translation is CASSPRTSLYEQYF.

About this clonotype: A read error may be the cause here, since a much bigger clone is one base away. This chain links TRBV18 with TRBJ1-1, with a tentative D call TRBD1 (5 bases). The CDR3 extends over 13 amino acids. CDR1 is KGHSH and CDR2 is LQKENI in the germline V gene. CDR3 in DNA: TGTACCAGCTCGGAAAATCAGGGAGAACGAGCTTTCTTT. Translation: CTSSENQGERAFF.